A selection of T cell receptor beta chains follows, all from one sample in a study of blood T cell repertoires in COVID-19. The assay was immunoSEQ multiplex PCR, and TCRdb's table has in-frame clones only and misses some. This sample has over 100,000 clones, with roughly 81% found just once. What was sequenced was peripheral blood. These receptors all come from a human donor in a cohort sampled during active COVID-19. CDR3s include the opening cysteine and the closing phenylalanine or tryptophan. The D gene is left open where the match is weak. Size values are once, few and many counts, or a class for expanded clones, and some rows have none.

.	TRBD1	TRBV15	TRBJ1-5	CATSSRLHGQGYQPQHF	TGTGCCACCAGCAGCCGATTACATGGACAGGGGTATCAGCCCCAGCATTTT
few	.	TRBV28	TRBJ1-4	CASSFYGGNEKLFF	TGTGCCAGCAGTTTTTACGGCGGTAATGAAAAACTGTTTTTT
.	.	TRBV20-1	TRBJ1-5	CSASRFGSSNQPQHF	TGCAGTGCTAGTCGGTTCGGGTCCTCCAATCAGCCCCAGCATTTT
.	.	TRBV11-2	TRBJ2-7	CASSPGLARYEQYF	TGTGCCAGCAGCCCCGGTCTGGCGCGGTACGAGCAGTACTTC
.	.	TRBV5-8	TRBJ1-5	CASSPPGVSNQPQHF	TGTGCCAGCAGCCCGCCGGGGGTGAGCAATCAGCCCCAGCATTTT
.	TRBD1	TRBV9	TRBJ1-4	CASSESVGQGYLREKLFF	TGTGCCAGCAGCGAGAGTGTGGGACAGGGCTACCTTAGGGAAAAACTGTTTTTT
once	.	TRBV23-1	TRBJ1-6	CASSQPAKGIPNSPLHF	TGCGCCAGCAGTCAACCTGCTAAGGGGATACCGAATTCACCCCTCCACTTT
.	TRBD1	TRBV19	TRBJ2-7	CASSTRRTGSHEQYF	TGTGCCAGTAGTACTCGAAGGACAGGGTCCCACGAGCAGTACTTC
.	.	TRBV2	TRBJ1-1	CASSPQGGGRGTEAFF	TGTGCCAGCAGTCCACAAGGCGGGGGGCGAGGTACTGAAGCTTTCTTT
few	TRBD2	TRBV28	TRBJ2-7	CASSFAGGKREQYF	TGTGCCAGCAGTTTCGCGGGAGGGAAGCGGGAGCAGTACTTC
.	TRBD1	TRBV11-3	TRBJ1-1	CASSLGQGAEAFF	TGTGCCAGCAGCTTAGGGCAGGGGGCTGAAGCTTTCTTT
.	.	TRBV7-3	TRBJ2-2	CASSALPANTGELFF	TGTGCCAGCAGCGCTTTACCGGCGAACACCGGGGAGCTGTTTTTT
.	TRBD2	TRBV7-3	TRBJ2-3	CASRPRGTSGGERPDTQYF	TGTGCCAGCAGGCCCAGAGGGACTAGCGGGGGGGAGAGGCCAGATACGCAGTATTTT
.	.	TRBV30	TRBJ1-1	CAWGRENTEAFF	TGTGCCTGGGGACGGGAGAACACTGAAGCTTTCTTT
few	TRBD1	TRBV30	TRBJ1-1	CAWSGPRTGVVHAFF	TGTGCCTGGAGTGGCCCTCGGACAGGAGTCGTGCATGCTTTCTTT
few	.	TRBV4-1	TRBJ2-7	CASSQSSGTHYEQYF	TGCGCCAGCAGCCAATCCTCCGGGACTCACTACGAGCAGTACTTC
few	TRBD1	TRBV6-2/TRBV6-3	TRBJ1-1	CASSRTGKLKNTEAFF	TGTGCCAGCAGTCGGACAGGGAAGTTGAAGAACACTGAAGCTTTCTTT
.	TRBD2	TRBV14	TRBJ2-2	CASSQGVAGATGELFF	TGTGCCAGCAGCCAAGGGGTAGCGGGAGCAACCGGGGAGCTGTTTTTT
.	TRBD1	TRBV5-1	TRBJ1-4	CASSFGQGIEKLFF	TGCGCCAGCAGCTTCGGACAGGGGATAGAAAAACTGTTTTTT
once	TRBD1	TRBV4-3	TRBJ2-1	CASSRKSLIWDRGLYEQFF	TGCGCCAGCAGCCGAAAATCGTTAATCTGGGACAGGGGGCTCTATGAGCAGTTCTTC
.	.	TRBV18	TRBJ2-5	CASSPSTSQVQETQYF	TGTGCCAGCTCACCAAGTACATCCCAGGTCCAAGAGACCCAGTACTTC
.	.	TRBV4-3	TRBJ1-6	CASSQEPSNNSPLHF	TGCGCCAGCAGCCAAGAACCATCTAATAATTCACCCCTCCACTTT
.	TRBD1	TRBV7-9	TRBJ2-3	CASSFGTGATDTQYF	TGTGCCAGCAGCTTCGGGACAGGTGCCACAGATACGCAGTATTTT
.	.	TRBV19	TRBJ1-4	CASSPTGVATNEKLFF	TGTGCCAGTAGTCCAACGGGGGTTGCAACTAATGAAAAACTGTTTTTT
.	.	TRBV27	TRBJ2-7	CASRFSARAPYEQYF	TGTGCCAGCAGATTTAGTGCCAGGGCACCCTACGAGCAGTACTTC
.	.	TRBV4-3	TRBJ1-1	CASSQEGAVTFF	TGCGCCAGCAGCCAAGAGGGAGCGGTAACTTTCTTT
few	.	TRBV4-1	TRBJ2-7	CASSQLSEQYF	TGCGCCAGCAGCCAACTCAGCGAGCAGTACTTC
.	TRBD2	TRBV7-3	TRBJ2-2	CASSPFAGASTGELFF	TGTGCCAGCAGTCCCTTTGCGGGAGCATCAACCGGGGAGCTGTTTTTT
.	.	TRBV5-1	TRBJ2-7	CASSLGGEVQYF	TGCGCCAGCAGCTTGGGAGGTGAGGTGCAGTACTTC
.	.	TRBV5-4	TRBJ1-5	CASSLAGQSNQPQHF	TGTGCCAGCAGCTTGGCCGGACAGAGCAATCAGCCCCAGCATTTT
many	.	TRBV10-2	TRBJ1-1	CASRGGEAEAFF	TGCGCCAGCAGGGGGGGAGAGGCTGAAGCTTTCTTT
.	.	TRBV25-1	TRBJ2-7	CASSDSIEQYF	TGTGCCAGCAGTGATAGCATCGAGCAGTACTTC
.	TRBD2	TRBV11-2	TRBJ2-1	CASSLGLAGGLTEQFF	TGTGCCAGCAGCTTGGGACTAGCGGGAGGGCTGACTGAGCAGTTCTTC
.	TRBD2	TRBV24-1	TRBJ2-7	CATSDQTTSGRTEQYF	TGTGCCACCAGTGATCAGACGACTAGCGGGAGAACCGAGCAGTACTTC
.	TRBD2	TRBV27	TRBJ2-7	CASSATLAGVHEQYF	TGTGCCAGCAGTGCTACCCTAGCGGGAGTCCACGAGCAGTACTTC
.	TRBD1	TRBV6-1	TRBJ1-2	CASSEYQGANYGYTF	TGTGCCAGCAGTGAATACCAGGGGGCGAACTATGGCTACACCTTC
few	.	TRBV27	TRBJ1-6	CASSLKSWEDPERTSYNSPLHF	TGTGCCAGCAGTTTGAAGTCTTGGGAGGACCCCGAACGGACCTCCTATAATTCACCCCTCCACTTT
.	.	TRBV30	TRBJ2-2	CAWSVFLFANTGELFF	TGTGCCTGGAGTGTCTTTCTATTCGCGAACACCGGGGAGCTGTTTTTT
once	.	TRBV7-9	TRBJ1-1	CASSLGPGEAFF	TGTGCCAGCAGCTTAGGGCCAGGTGAAGCTTTCTTT
.	.	TRBV5-1	TRBJ1-4	CASSPGATNEKLFF	TGCGCCAGCAGCCCAGGGGCAACTAATGAAAAACTGTTTTTT